Detailed here is one T cell receptor (beta chain). The antigen is undetermined. Trimming cost V 2 bases and J 2 bases, with 7 bases left between them. The germline CDR1 and CDR2 sequences are KGHSH and LQKENI. The CDR3 is 15 amino acids. Analysis merged second doses at about 4 or about 12 weeks. This sample is drawn from a study of T cell responses to AZD1222 COVID-19 vaccine. Study results and limitations: Among those given AZD1222, only five or six were seropositive at baseline. After two AZD1222 doses, spike-specific TCR breadth and depth rose versus day 0. Clonal diversity was possibly underestimated, and white British individuals and females predominated among donors.

The repertoire was sequenced with immunoSEQ multiplex PCR; TCRdb's copy has only in-frame clones and lacks some. The table lists about 130,000 clones, roughly 88% of them singletons. The chain has TRBV18 and TRBJ2-6; no clear D. The source material was peripheral blood, sampled 28 days after the second AZD1222 dose. This clonotype originated in an adult who received the AZD1222 COVID-19 vaccine. The CDR3 coding sequence is TGTGCCAGCTCACCATCCGTGACTGGGGCCAACGTCCTGACTTTC. Translating it yields CASSPSVTGANVLTF.